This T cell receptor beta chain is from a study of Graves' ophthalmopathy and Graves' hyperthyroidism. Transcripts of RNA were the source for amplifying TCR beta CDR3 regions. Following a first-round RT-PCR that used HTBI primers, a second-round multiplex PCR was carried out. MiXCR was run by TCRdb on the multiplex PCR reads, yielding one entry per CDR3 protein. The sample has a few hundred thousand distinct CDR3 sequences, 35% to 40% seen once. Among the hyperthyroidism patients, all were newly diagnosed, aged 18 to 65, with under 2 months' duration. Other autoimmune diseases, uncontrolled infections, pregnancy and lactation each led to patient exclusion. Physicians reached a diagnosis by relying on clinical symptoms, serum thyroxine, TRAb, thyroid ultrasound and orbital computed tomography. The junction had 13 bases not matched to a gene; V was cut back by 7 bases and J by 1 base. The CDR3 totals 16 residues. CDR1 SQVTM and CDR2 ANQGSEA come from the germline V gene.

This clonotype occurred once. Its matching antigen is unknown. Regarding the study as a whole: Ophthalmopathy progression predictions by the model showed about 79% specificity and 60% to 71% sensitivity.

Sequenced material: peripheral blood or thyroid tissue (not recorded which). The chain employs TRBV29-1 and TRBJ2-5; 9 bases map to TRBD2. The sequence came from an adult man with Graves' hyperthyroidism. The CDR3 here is CSAGTLAGAIQETQYF. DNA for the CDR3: TGCAGCGCCGGGACTTTAGCGGGGGCAATCCAAGAGACCCAGTACTTC.